Each of the 26 T cell receptor beta chains below was sequenced from the same sample in a study of blood T cells in healthy people across ages. With a J-beta primer mix and a sample-barcoded 5' primer, a second PCR ran about 7 to 12 cycles. From the 5' RACE reads, TCRdb called clonotypes with MiXCR, one entry per CDR3 protein. The sample lists around 800,000 distinct CDR3 sequences; roughly 46% were seen once. The specimen was blood. The receptors were sampled from a man older than 75 in good health.

This clonotype has a handful of counts. DNA of the CDR3: TGCAGTGCCCCCGGGAGGAATACGGATGAGCAGTTCTTC. It translates to CSAPGRNTDEQFF. The chain links TRBV20-1 to TRBJ2-1, with 7 positions matching TRBD2. The germline V gene has CDR1 DFQATT and CDR2 SNEGSKA (reference sequence). V lost 6 bases to trimming and J lost 8 bases; unmatched junction nucleotides: 10. The CDR3 totals 13 residues.

CDR3 residues: CASSLVAGGSGELFF. Written as DNA, the CDR3 is TGTGCCAGCAGCTTAGTAGCGGGAGGATCAGGGGAGCTGTTTTTT. The J gene is TRBJ2-2, the V gene TRBV11-2; 10 bases line up with TRBD2. Germline-derived CDR1 and CDR2 are SGHAT and FQNNGV. This CDR3 region has 15 residues. V lost 1 base to trimming and J lost 8 bases; unmatched junction nucleotides: 4.

This clonotype has just a few counts. The V gene is TRBV5-1, the J gene TRBJ2-1, with 11 nucleotides matching TRBD2. The ends lost 3 bases at V and 4 bases at J; junction bases unmatched: 6. The CDR3 totals 16 residues. The germline V gene encodes CDR1 SGHRS and CDR2 YFSETQ. CDR3 in DNA: TGCGCCAGCAGCTCGGAGACTAGCGGGGCTTACAATGAGCAGTTCTTC. It yields the protein CASSSETSGAYNEQFF.

There are many counts of this clonotype. This chain joins TRBV5-1 and TRBJ2-1; D is undetermined. The germline gives CDR1 SGHRS, CDR2 YFSETQ. The CDR3 length is 13 residues. V dropped 4 bases and J dropped 9 bases, with 14 bases sitting between them. This CDR3 reads CASSPAVVIEQFF. The CDR3 nucleotides read TGCGCCAGCAGCCCGGCCGTAGTAATTGAGCAGTTCTTC.

This clonotype was recorded at least ten times. The rearrangement joins TRBV5-1 to TRBJ1-6, with a tentative D call TRBD1 (5 bases). The CDR3 totals 15 residues. V was pared by 0 bases and J by 10 bases, with 14 bases between. Germline-derived CDR1 and CDR2 are SGHRS and YFSETQ. In DNA, the CDR3 is TGCGCCAGCAGCTTGGGGGTAGGCGGGGGATCACCCCTCCACTTT. It yields the protein CASSLGVGGGSPLHF.

This clonotype was recorded at least ten times. The V gene is TRBV5-1, the J gene TRBJ2-4; TRBD1 matches at 7 bases. The trim removed 3 bases at V and 13 bases at J, leaving 13 bases unmatched. This CDR3 contains 14 residues. Germline values: CDR1 SGHRS, CDR2 YFSETQ. CDR3 sequence: CASSSSQGPSEQYF. CDR3 sequence (DNA): TGCGCCAGCAGCTCATCACAGGGGCCCAGTGAGCAGTACTTC.

This clonotype has just a few counts. This CDR3 reads CASSLELVRGSGANVLTF. CDR3 bases: TGTGCCAGCAGCTTAGAGTTAGTCAGAGGCTCTGGGGCCAACGTCCTGACTTTC. The chain employs TRBV7-2 and TRBJ2-6; no firm D call. The V gene lost 1 base and the J gene lost 0 bases, with 13 bases spanning the gap. The germline CDR1 and CDR2 sequences are SGHTA and FQGNSA. CDR3 length: 18 amino acids.

The rearrangement uses TRBV6-1 and TRBJ2-1; 9 bases align to TRBD2. The V gene's germline CDR1 is MNHNS and CDR2 SASEGT. V was pared by 5 bases and J by 5 bases, with 13 bases of the junction left unmatched. There are 17 residues in the CDR3. CDR3 DNA: TGTGCCAGCAGTCGACGACTAGCGGTATCGATTCACAATGAGCAGTTCTTC. This sequence encodes CASSRRLAVSIHNEQFF.

This clonotype was observed a handful of times. The J gene is TRBJ2-7, the V gene TRBV28, with D perhaps TRBD1 or TRBD2 (5 bases each). This CDR3 is 15 amino acids long. Germline CDR1 and CDR2: MDHEN and SYDVKM. The V end was cut by 1 base, the J end by 2 bases, with 12 bases between. The DNA for the CDR3 is TGTGCCAGCAGTTTATCGGGGCGACGTACCTACGAGCAGTACTTC. Protein sequence: CASSLSGRRTYEQYF.

The V gene is TRBV3-2, the J gene TRBJ2-2. TRBV3-2 is listed as a pseudogene. CDR3 length: 10 amino acids. The CDR3 nucleotides are TGTGCCAGCCGTCCCCGGGAGCTGTTTTTT. Translated: CASRPRELFF.

This clonotype occurred many times. The CDR3 is CASSLAGTGELFF. In nucleotides, the CDR3 is TGCGCCAGCAGCTTGGCTGGGACCGGGGAGCTGTTTTTT. V gene TRBV5-1 combines with J gene TRBJ2-2, with D unclear. This CDR3 is 13 amino acids long. Germline V gene lookup returns CDR1 SGHRS and CDR2 YFSETQ. V dropped 0 bases and J dropped 5 bases, with 5 bases sitting between them.

This clonotype appeared once. The chain uses TRBV4-1 and TRBJ2-1, with 11 bases that match TRBD2. The CDR3 runs 20 residues. V lost 0 bases and J lost 1; bases outside the gene matches: 11. The germline CDR1 and CDR2 sequences are MGHRA and YSYEKL. The CDR3 DNA reads TGCGCCAGCAGCCAAGATCTAGCGGGGGGCCACCATCCGTCCTACAATGAGCAGTTCTTC. It specifies CASSQDLAGGHHPSYNEQFF.

The J gene is TRBJ2-3, the V gene TRBV29-1; 14 bases are a match to TRBD2. The V gene's germline CDR1 is SQVTM and CDR2 ANQGSEA. The CDR3 is made up of 13 amino acids. Trimming removed 8 bases from V and 7 bases from J; junction bases left unmatched: 5. The CDR3 is CSTGTSGSYTQYF. CDR3 nucleotides: TGCAGCACCGGGACTAGCGGGAGTTATACGCAGTATTTT.

This chain uses TRBV27 with TRBJ2-7, with D perhaps matching TRBD1 or TRBD2 (5 bases each). Judging by the DNA end, TRBJ2-5 fits better; the J call may be wrong. Per germline, CDR1 MNHEY and CDR2 SMNVEV (reference sequence). This CDR3 spans 15 amino acids. The CDR3: CASSSLGRATGTQYF. The CDR3, as DNA: TGTGCCAGCTCCTCCCTGGGGCGGGCGACGGGGACCCAGTACTTC.

The chain combines TRBV4-1 with TRBJ2-1, with 9 bases fitting TRBD2. Trimming at V came to 5 bases and at J to 7 bases, leaving 12 bases not matched to a gene. CDR1 and CDR2 from the germline V gene are MGHRA and YSYEKL. CDR3 length: 16 amino acids. In nucleotides, the CDR3 is TGCGCCAGCAGCTCACGGGTGGCTAGCGGGACTAATGAGCAGTTCTTC. Protein product: CASSSRVASGTNEQFF.

The gene calls are TRBV6-1 and TRBJ2-3; TRBD2 matches 7 bases. Unmatched junction bases numbered 10, after V lost 0 bases and J lost 4 bases. Per germline, CDR1 MNHNS and CDR2 SASEGT. The CDR3 spans 17 residues. The CDR3 coding sequence is TGTGCCAGCAGTGAAGCGGGGAGCGGGATGGGGTCAGATACGCAGTATTTT. As protein: CASSEAGSGMGSDTQYF.

This clonotype has only one observation. This chain joins TRBV7-2 and TRBJ1-2; D is unresolved. The CDR3 is 14 amino acids. Germline V gene data show CDR1 as SGHTA and CDR2 as FQGNSA. The V gene lost 6 bases and the J gene lost 2 bases, with 13 bases spanning the gap. The CDR3 reads CASREGIGNYGYTF. The CDR3 coding sequence is TGTGCCAGCAGGGAAGGGATTGGAAACTATGGCTACACCTTC.

This chain links TRBV5-1 with TRBJ2-1, with TRBD2 identical over 7 bases. Germline V gene data show CDR1 as SGHRS and CDR2 as YFSETQ. This CDR3 contains 17 residues. V was pared by 0 bases and J by 0 bases, with 6 bases of the junction left unmatched. In nucleotides, the CDR3 is TGCGCCAGCAGCTTGGGTGGCGGGAGTGGCTCCTACAATGAGCAGTTCTTC. Translated, it gives CASSLGGGSGSYNEQFF.

This clonotype occurred a few times. The chain uses TRBV7-2 and TRBJ1-4, with D possibly matching TRBD1 (5 bases). CDR3 length: 15 residues. Germline V lookup: CDR1 SGHTA, CDR2 FQGNSA. The V and J ends lost 5 bases and 2 bases respectively, with 12 bases between them. The chain's CDR3 is CASSAMGVTNEKLFF. CDR3 DNA sequence: TGTGCCAGCAGCGCTATGGGGGTCACTAATGAAAAACTGTTTTTT. The full variable domain, completed using reference TRBV7-2 and TRBJ1-4, is GAGVSQSPSNKVTEKGKDVELRCDPISGHTALYWYRQSLGQGLEFLIYFQGNSAPDKSGLPSDRFSAERTGGSVSTLTIQRTQQEDSAVYLCASSAMGVTNEKLFFGSGTQLSVL.

CDR3 region: CASSPQGISGKLFF. CDR3 nucleotide sequence: TGTGCCAGCAGCCCACAGGGGATCTCTGGAAAACTGTTTTTT. This chain connects TRBV7-2 to TRBJ1-4; 7 nucleotides align to TRBD1. After removal of 5 bases from V and 10 bases from J, the junction contained 10 bases not matched to a gene. The CDR3 length is 14 residues. CDR1 and CDR2 from the germline V gene are SGHTA and FQGNSA.

The chain's CDR3 is CSVESSSVQSSYNEQFF. The CDR3 region has the DNA TGCAGCGTTGAATCCTCCTCGGTACAGAGCTCCTACAATGAGCAGTTCTTC. This chain joins TRBV29-1 and TRBJ2-1; D ambiguous. CDR3 size: 17 residues. The germline V gene has CDR1 SQVTM and CDR2 ANQGSEA. The V end was cut by 2 bases, the J end by 0 bases, with 17 bases between.

This clonotype has a handful of counts. CDR3 in amino acids: CASATREDYEQYF. In DNA form, the CDR3 reads TGTGCCAGCGCTACCCGGGAAGACTACGAGCAGTACTTC. The V call is TRBV27, the J call TRBJ2-7; possibly TRBD2 for D (5 bases). In germline, CDR1 is MNHEY, CDR2 SMNVEV (reference sequence). This CDR3 region has 13 residues. The germline V and J ends were trimmed by 8 bases and 3 bases, with 14 bases remaining between them.

Regarding this clonotype: One junction end does not reproduce the germline sequence, and a read error may be involved. The chain employs TRBV28 and TRBJ2-1, with D tentatively TRBD1 or TRBD2 (6 bases each). This CDR3 has 16 residues. Germline V lookup: CDR1 MDHEN, CDR2 SYDVKM. CDR3 coding DNA: TGTGCCAGCAAGGGTCCAGATAGGGGGGTTAGAAGTGAGCAATTCTTC. Its translation: CASKGPDRGVRSEQFF. Using reference TRBV28 and TRBJ2-1 for the parts outside the CDR3, the full variable domain is DVKVTQSSRYLVKRTGEKVFLECVQDMDHENMFWYRQDPGLGLRLIYFSYDVKMKEKGDIPEGYSVSREKKERFSLILESASTNQTSMYLCASKGPDRGVRSEQFFGPGTRLTVL.

This clonotype was seen only a few times. The V call is TRBV14, the J call TRBJ1-6; 9 bases fit TRBD1. The CDR3 consists of 15 residues. Trimming at V came to 4 bases and at J to 3 bases, leaving 1 base not matched to a gene. The V gene's germline CDR1 is SGHDN and CDR2 FVKESK. CDR3 in DNA: TGTGCCAGCAGCCCGGGACAGGGCTATAATTCACCCCTCCACTTT. Its translation: CASSPGQGYNSPLHF.

V gene TRBV4-3 combines with J gene TRBJ2-5; D may be TRBD2 (6 bases). Trimming took off 4 bases at V and 11 bases at J, with 20 bases between the two ends. Germline loops: CDR1 LGHNA, CDR2 YSLEER. The length of the CDR3 is 14 residues. The CDR3 DNA reads TGCGCCAGCAGCCGGATTCTGACTAGTTCTGAGCAGTACTTC. It yields the protein CASSRILTSSEQYF.

The rearrangement links TRBV28 to TRBJ2-7, with TRBD1 identical over 8 bases. The ends lost 5 bases at V and 6 bases at J; junction bases unmatched: 9. In germline, CDR1 is MDHEN, CDR2 SYDVKM. This CDR3 region has 14 residues. The CDR3 reads CASSASDRGVEQYF. The CDR3 bases are TGTGCCAGCAGTGCCAGTGACAGGGGAGTCGAGCAGTACTTC.